Described below is a single T cell receptor beta chain sequence and its context. The antigen remains unidentified. The source of the sample is a study of blood T cells in healthy people across ages. Findings of the study overall: A strong correlation was seen between TCR beta diversity and naive T cell percentage.

The second PCR ran roughly 6 to 11 cycles with a sample-barcoded 5' primer and J-beta primers. One entry per CDR3 protein, called by TCRdb with MiXCR from the 5' RACE reads. The repertoire holds more than 1 million distinct CDR3 sequences, roughly 45% seen once, with under 20% in the top ten. Sequences were obtained from blood. This clonotype originated in a woman aged 60-75 years in good health.

CDR3 in DNA: TGCAGTGCCCCCACCGGCAGTTATAGCACAGATACGCAGTATTTT. It translates to CSAPTGSYSTDTQYF. This sequence joins TRBV20-1 and TRBJ2-3, with D unresolved. CDR1 and CDR2 (germline): DFQATT, SNEGSKA (reference sequence). The CDR3 contains 15 residues. Trimming left V 6 bases short and J 0 bases short, with 16 bases between.